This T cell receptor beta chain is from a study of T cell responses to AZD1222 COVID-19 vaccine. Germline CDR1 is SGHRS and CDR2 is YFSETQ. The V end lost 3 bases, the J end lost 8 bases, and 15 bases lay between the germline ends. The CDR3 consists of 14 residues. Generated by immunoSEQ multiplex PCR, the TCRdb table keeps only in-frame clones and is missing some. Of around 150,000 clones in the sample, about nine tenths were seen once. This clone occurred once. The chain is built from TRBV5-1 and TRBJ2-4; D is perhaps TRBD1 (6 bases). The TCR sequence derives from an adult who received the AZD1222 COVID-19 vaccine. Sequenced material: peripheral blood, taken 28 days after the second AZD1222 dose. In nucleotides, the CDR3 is TGCGCCAGCAGCTCCGGACAGCCCATAGACATTCAGTACTTC. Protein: CASSSGQPIDIQYF.